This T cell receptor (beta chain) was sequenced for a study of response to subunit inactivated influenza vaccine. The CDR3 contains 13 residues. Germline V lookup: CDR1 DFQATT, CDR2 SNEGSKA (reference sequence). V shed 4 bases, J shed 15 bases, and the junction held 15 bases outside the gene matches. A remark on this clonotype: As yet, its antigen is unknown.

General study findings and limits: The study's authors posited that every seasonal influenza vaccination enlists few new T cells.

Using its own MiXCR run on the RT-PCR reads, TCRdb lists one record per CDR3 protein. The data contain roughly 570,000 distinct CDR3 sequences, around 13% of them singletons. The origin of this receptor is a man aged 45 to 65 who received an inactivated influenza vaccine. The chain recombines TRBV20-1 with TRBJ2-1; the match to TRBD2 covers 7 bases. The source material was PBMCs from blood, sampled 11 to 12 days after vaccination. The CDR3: CSAMVTSSPEGFF. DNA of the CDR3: TGCAGTGCTATGGTGACTAGCAGCCCCGAGGGGTTCTTC.